This T cell receptor (beta chain) was recorded in a study of T cell responses to AZD1222 COVID-19 vaccine. This CDR3 contains 13 residues. Germline values: CDR1 SGHTA, CDR2 FQGNSA. Deletions cut 6 bases from V and 3 bases from J, with 9 bases between. The table came from immunoSEQ multiplex PCR; TCRdb's copy has only in-frame clones and leaves some out. The table shows approximately 180,000 clones, with around 92% occurring only once. This specimen consisted of peripheral blood, obtained on day 0 of AZD1222 vaccination. The source is an adult in good health. V and J are TRBV7-2 and TRBJ1-5; D unresolved. This CDR3 reads CASRLQTNQPQHF. CDR3 DNA sequence: TGTGCCAGCAGACTTCAGACCAATCAGCCCCAGCATTTT.